This T cell receptor (beta chain) derives from a study of blood T cell repertoires in COVID-19. Across the study: Donors in the United States, Italy and Spain gave samples during acute or convalescent COVID-19.

Assay used: immunoSEQ multiplex PCR; TCRdb lists only in-frame clones, some missing. The sample includes approximately 280,000 clones, 89% of them seen just once. The sequence was obtained from a man aged 50 to 59 with acute or convalescent COVID-19. The sample was peripheral blood.

CDR3 DNA sequence: TGTGCCAGCAGTTACGCGACTGGGTACAATGAAAAACTGTTTTTT. This codes for CASSYATGYNEKLFF. The chain joins TRBV6-5 to TRBJ1-4; D ambiguous. The CDR3 totals 15 residues. Germline V gene sequence: CDR1 MNHEY, CDR2 SVGAGI. V was trimmed by 2 bases and J by 5 bases, leaving 12 bases between them.